This TCR beta chain came from a study of cytomegalovirus exposure and HLA in healthy donors. 13 Jbeta primers and 60 Vbeta primers were used for the PCR. Some clones are missing from TCRdb's copy, which holds only in-frame ones; the method was immunoSEQ multiplex PCR. The sample has 75,000 to 95,000 clones. Trimming took 4 bases from V and 4 from J, leaving 14 bases between them. CDR3 size: 15 residues. The V gene's germline CDR1 is SGHTA and CDR2 FQGNSA. Study observations and caveats: Reports indicated that the classifier achieved high specificity and sensitivity in diagnosing cytomegalovirus status. Within an earlier analysis, most TCR beta V segments proved productive either about 90% or about 30% of the time.

To note about this clone: Its antigen is not identified.

The receptor's source is a woman between 55 and 75 years old in good health and CMV-seronegative. Material for sequencing was PBMCs. The chain joins TRBV7-2 to TRBJ2-4, with D possibly TRBD1 on 6 matching bases. CDR3 coding DNA: TGTGCCAGCAGCTCACCCAGGGGAGTTAAAAACATTCAGTACTTC. Its protein product is CASSSPRGVKNIQYF.